These T cell receptor beta chains were read from a single sample in a study of blood T cells in healthy people across ages. TCRdb independently ran MiXCR on the 5' RACE reads; one entry per CDR3 protein. This table holds about 2 million distinct CDR3 sequences, about 49% found once. Sequenced material: blood. These receptors were obtained from a woman between 40 and 55 years old in good health. Both conserved end residues are part of each CDR3. Each record gives: V gene, CDR3 length, J gene, CDR3 protein.

TRBV5-1,17,TRBJ2-6,CASSEWGAGGGANVLTF
TRBV7-9,16,TRBJ2-1,CASRGSQGSSYNEQFF
TRBV7-2,17,TRBJ2-7,CASSLAVGGGSSYEQYF
TRBV20-1,12,TRBJ2-5,CSAPSPSETQYF
TRBV11-1,15,TRBJ2-1,CASSQRTGPNNEQFF
TRBV5-1,16,TRBJ2-5,CASSLAVRDRTETQYF
TRBV20-1,15,TRBJ2-5,CSANERDRGTETQYF
TRBV29-1,14,TRBJ1-1,CSGSRTVMNTEAFF
TRBV7-9,15,TRBJ1-2,CASSDGRGRLYGYTF
TRBV20-1,14,TRBJ2-1,CSAWEAGGSNEQFF
TRBV5-8,14,TRBJ2-5,CASSLEWTQETQYF
TRBV20-1,13,TRBJ2-3,CSASGLYTDTQYF
TRBV2,12,TRBJ2-7,CAGVRSSYEQYF
TRBV4-3,17,NA,CVSSQQGQGSGGYEQYF
TRBV20-1,14,TRBJ2-5,CSARDFREGETQYF
TRBV7-2,13,TRBJ1-2,CASSPQASSGYTF
TRBV20-1,12,TRBJ1-5,CSARVVGQPQHF
TRBV27,13,TRBJ1-4,CASSWQDRAKLFF
TRBV9,17,TRBJ1-6,CASSPRLERSYNSPLHF
TRBV5-1,17,TRBJ2-5,CASQTIGTSGGEETQYF
TRBV7-3,13,TRBJ2-5,CTSSPGLAETQYF
TRBV29-1,17,TRBJ2-1,CSARRDGLRAQDNEQFF
TRBV13,20,TRBJ2-4,CASSLGLPSGGTIAKNIQYF
TRBV28,13,TRBJ2-5,CASSSDGIETQYF
TRBV18,13,TRBJ2-5,CASSPGQIETQYF